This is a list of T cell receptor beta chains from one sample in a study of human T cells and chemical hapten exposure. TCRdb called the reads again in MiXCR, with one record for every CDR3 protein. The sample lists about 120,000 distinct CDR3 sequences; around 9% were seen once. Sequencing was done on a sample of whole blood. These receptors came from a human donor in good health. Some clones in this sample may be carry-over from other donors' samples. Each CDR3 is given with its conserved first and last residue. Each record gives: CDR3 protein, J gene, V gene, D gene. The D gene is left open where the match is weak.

CDR3 protein: CASSSPYEGDSWDEQFF
J gene: TRBJ2-1
V gene: TRBV12-3/TRBV12-4
D gene: .

CDR3 protein: CASSQESGFEQYF
J gene: TRBJ2-7
V gene: TRBV4-3
D gene: .

CDR3 protein: CASSSTSESPLHF
J gene: TRBJ1-6
V gene: TRBV18
D gene: .

CDR3 protein: CAIRADDTGELFF
J gene: TRBJ2-2
V gene: TRBV10-3
D gene: .

CDR3 protein: CASSLAGRNYEQYF
J gene: TRBJ2-7
V gene: TRBV7-9
D gene: .

CDR3 protein: CASSLSTGQWRNQPQHF
J gene: TRBJ1-5
V gene: TRBV19
D gene: .

CDR3 protein: CAISAGTGARTSTDTQYF
J gene: TRBJ2-3
V gene: TRBV10-3
D gene: TRBD1

CDR3 protein: CASSPGGISTNYGYTF
J gene: TRBJ1-2
V gene: TRBV7-6
D gene: .

CDR3 protein: CASSIARQGYEQYF
J gene: TRBJ2-7
V gene: TRBV19
D gene: .

CDR3 protein: CASSRDTVPNTGELFF
J gene: TRBJ2-2
V gene: TRBV27
D gene: .

CDR3 protein: CSASRTSGNNEQFF
J gene: TRBJ2-1
V gene: TRBV20-1
D gene: TRBD2

CDR3 protein: CASSFQGVDTEAFF
J gene: TRBJ1-1
V gene: TRBV5-1
D gene: .

CDR3 protein: CASSIDRGLAGELFF
J gene: TRBJ2-2
V gene: TRBV7-9
D gene: TRBD1

CDR3 protein: CASSQDPAGTHNEQFF
J gene: TRBJ2-1
V gene: TRBV3-1
D gene: .

CDR3 protein: CASSLRGQGANTGELFF
J gene: TRBJ2-2
V gene: TRBV7-9
D gene: TRBD1